This TCR beta chain was identified during a study of patients and donors after allogeneic stem cell transplantation. There are a few counts of this clonotype. Germline CDR1 is DFQATT and CDR2 is SNEGSKA (reference sequence). V dropped 5 bases and J dropped 3 bases, with 11 bases sitting between them. CDR3 length: 12 residues. TCRdb itself ran the RT-PCR reads through MiXCR, one entry per CDR3 protein. In the table there are about 110,000 distinct CDR3 sequences, 35% of which are singletons. The TCR sequence derives from a human donor who was either an allogeneic HSCT recipient or a stem cell or donor lymphocyte infusion donor (not recorded which). It is not recorded whose cells these are; they may come from a transplant donor. The material sequenced was blood, either unsorted or a sorted T cell fraction (not recorded which). V and J are TRBV20-1 and TRBJ2-7, with a weak D call TRBD2 (6 bases). In DNA, the CDR3 is TGCAGTGCTTTTGGGGGGAGCTACGAGCAGTACTTC. Translating gives CSAFGGSYEQYF.